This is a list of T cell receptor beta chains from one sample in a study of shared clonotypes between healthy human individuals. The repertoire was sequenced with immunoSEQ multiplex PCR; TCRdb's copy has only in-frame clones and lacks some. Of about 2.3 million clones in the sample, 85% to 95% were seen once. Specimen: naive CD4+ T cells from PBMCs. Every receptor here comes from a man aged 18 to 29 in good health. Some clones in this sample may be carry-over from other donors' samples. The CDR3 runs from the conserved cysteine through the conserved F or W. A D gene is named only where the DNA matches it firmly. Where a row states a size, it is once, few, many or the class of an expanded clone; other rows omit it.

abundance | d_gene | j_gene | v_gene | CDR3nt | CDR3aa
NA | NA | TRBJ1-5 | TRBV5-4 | TGTGCCAGCAGCCCCGGTGGGAGTGAGCCCCAGCATTTT | CASSPGGSEPQHF
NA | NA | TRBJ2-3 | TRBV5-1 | TGCGCCAGCAGCTTCAGGGGGACTAGCACAGATACGCAGTATTTT | CASSFRGTSTDTQYF
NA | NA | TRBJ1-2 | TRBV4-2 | TGTGCCAGTCGCCTCGGGGATAACTATGGCTACACCTTC | CASRLGDNYGYTF
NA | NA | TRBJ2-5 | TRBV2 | TGTGCCACCCGAGGGTGGGGGGAGACCCAGTACTTC | CATRGWGETQYF
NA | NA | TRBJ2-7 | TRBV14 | TGTGCCAGCAGCCAAGATCCTTCCTACGAGCAGTACTTC | CASSQDPSYEQYF
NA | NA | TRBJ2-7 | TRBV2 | TGTGCCAGCAGGCCTCCCGGGACTCCCTACGAGCAGTACTTC | CASRPPGTPYEQYF
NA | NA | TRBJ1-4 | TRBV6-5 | TGTGCCAGCAGAACCTCCGGGAAGGGAAAACTGTTTTTT | CASRTSGKGKLFF
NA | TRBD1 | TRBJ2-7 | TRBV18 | TGTGCCAGCTCTCCGGACAGGGGGAGCGAGCAGTACTTC | CASSPDRGSEQYF
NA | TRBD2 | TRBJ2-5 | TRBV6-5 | TGTGCCAGCAGTTACAGTAGCGGGGCCCCCCAAGAGACCCAGTACTTC | CASSYSSGAPQETQYF
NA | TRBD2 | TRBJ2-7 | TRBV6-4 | TGTGCCAGCGGTGGGGGAGCGGGGACCTACGAGCAGTACTTC | CASGGGAGTYEQYF
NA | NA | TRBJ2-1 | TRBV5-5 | TGTGCCAGCAGTACAGGGAGGGATGAGCAGTTCTTC | CASSTGRDEQFF
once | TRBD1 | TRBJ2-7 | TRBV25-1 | TGTGCCAGCAGTTCCGGGACAGGGGTCGGCGAGCAGTACTTC | CASSSGTGVGEQYF
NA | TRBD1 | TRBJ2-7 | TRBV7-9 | TGTGCCAGCAGCCCGAGGGACAGGGAGAGCGAGCAGTACTTC | CASSPRDRESEQYF
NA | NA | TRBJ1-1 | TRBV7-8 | TGTGCCAGCAGCCCCTGGACCGGTCCTGGGACTGAAGCTTTCTTT | CASSPWTGPGTEAFF
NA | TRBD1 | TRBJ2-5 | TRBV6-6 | TGTGCCAGCAGTCGGACAGGCCGCCAAGAGACCCAGTACTTC | CASSRTGRQETQYF
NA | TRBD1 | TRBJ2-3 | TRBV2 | TGTGCCAGCAGGGACCGGACAGGGGGCTCAGATACGCAGTATTTT | CASRDRTGGSDTQYF
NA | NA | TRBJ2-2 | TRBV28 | TGTGCCAGCAAAACTCAGGGAATCTACACCGGGGAGCTGTTTTTT | CASKTQGIYTGELFF
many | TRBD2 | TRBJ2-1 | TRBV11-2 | TGTGCCAGCAGCTTGGGCTCCGGGACTAGCTCCTACAATGAGCAGTTCTTC | CASSLGSGTSSYNEQFF
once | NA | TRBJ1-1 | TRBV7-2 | TGTGCCAGCAGTCTAGGGCAGTCGAACACTGAAGCTTTCTTT | CASSLGQSNTEAFF
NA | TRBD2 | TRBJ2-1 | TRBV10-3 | TGTGCCATCAGTGAGACGGGCGGAAGCGGGGATGAGCAGTTCTTC | CAISETGGSGDEQFF
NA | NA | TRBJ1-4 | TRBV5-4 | TGTGCCAGCAGCCCGGACAGTTCAACTAATGAAAAACTGTTTTTT | CASSPDSSTNEKLFF
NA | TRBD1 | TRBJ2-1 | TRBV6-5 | TGTGCCAGCAGAAGACAGGGTTCCTACAATGAGCAGTTCTTC | CASRRQGSYNEQFF
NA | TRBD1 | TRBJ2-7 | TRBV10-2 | TGCGCCAGCAGTGACCCGACAGGGCCCTTCTACGAGCAGTACTTC | CASSDPTGPFYEQYF
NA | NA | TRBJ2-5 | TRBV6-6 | TGTGCCAGCAGTTTGCACCGGGACTCTGGAAACTTC | CASSLHRDSGNF
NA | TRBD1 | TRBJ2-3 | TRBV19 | TGTGCCAGTAGTATACGGACAGGGCCAGATACGCAGTATTTT | CASSIRTGPDTQYF
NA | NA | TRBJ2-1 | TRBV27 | TGTGCCAGCAGTTTATGGGGGTCGGATGAGCAGTTCTTC | CASSLWGSDEQFF
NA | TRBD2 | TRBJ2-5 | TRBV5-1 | TGCGCCAGCAGCTCCGCCGGGACTAGCGGGAGTGAGACCCAGTACTTC | CASSSAGTSGSETQYF
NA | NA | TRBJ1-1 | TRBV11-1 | TGTGCCAGCAGCTTAGGACAGCAGAACACTGAAGCTTTCTTT | CASSLGQQNTEAFF
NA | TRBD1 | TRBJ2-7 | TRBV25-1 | TGTGCCAGCAGTGGCCGGGACAGACCCTACGAGCAGTACTTC | CASSGRDRPYEQYF
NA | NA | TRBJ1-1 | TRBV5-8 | TGTGCCAGCAGCTTGCGTTCAGGGAGTCCCTTCTTTGAAGCTTTCTTT | CASSLRSGSPFFEAFF
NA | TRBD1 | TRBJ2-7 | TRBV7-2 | TGTGCCAGCAGCTCCCGGACAGGGTATTTCTACGAGCAGTACTTC | CASSSRTGYFYEQYF
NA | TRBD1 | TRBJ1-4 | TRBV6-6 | TGTGCCAGCAGGCCCCAGGGGGGAAATGAAAAACTGTTTTTT | CASRPQGGNEKLFF
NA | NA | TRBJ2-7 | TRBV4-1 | TGCGCCAGCAGCCAAGACAGGAGGGGCTCCTACGAGCAGTACTTC | CASSQDRRGSYEQYF
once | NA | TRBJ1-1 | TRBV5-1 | TGCGCCAGCAGCTTCCGCTGGCACAGGTCGAACACTGAAGCTTTCTTT | CASSFRWHRSNTEAFF
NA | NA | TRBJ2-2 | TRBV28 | TGTGCCAGCAGCCCACTTTGGGCCACCGGGGAGCTGTTTTTT | CASSPLWATGELFF
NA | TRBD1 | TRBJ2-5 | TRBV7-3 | TGTGCCAGCAGCTTAACGGGACAGCCTCAAGAGACCCAGTACTTC | CASSLTGQPQETQYF
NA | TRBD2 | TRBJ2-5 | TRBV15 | TGTGCCACCAGCAGAGAGCCGGGACTAGCGGGAGAGACCCAGTACTTC | CATSREPGLAGETQYF
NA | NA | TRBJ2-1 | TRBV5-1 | TGCGCCAGCAGCTTGGATGGGATTATAAGCAATGAGCAGTTCTTC | CASSLDGIISNEQFF
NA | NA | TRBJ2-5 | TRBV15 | TGTGCCACCAGCAGAGAAATTCGCGAGACCCAGTACTTC | CATSREIRETQYF
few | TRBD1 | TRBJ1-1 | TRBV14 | TGTGCCAGCAGCCAATGGACAGGGGGCGATGGTGAAGCTTTCTTT | CASSQWTGGDGEAFF
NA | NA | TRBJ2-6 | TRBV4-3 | TGCGCCAGCAGCTTAAACGTCGGGAGTGCCAACGTCCTGACTTTC | CASSLNVGSANVLTF
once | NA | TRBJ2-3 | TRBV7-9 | TGTGCCAGCAGATCCCCAACGCGGGATACGCAGTATTTT | CASRSPTRDTQYF
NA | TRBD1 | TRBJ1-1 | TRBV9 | TGTGCCAGCAGCGCGTCGACAGGGGGCACTGAAGCTTTCTTT | CASSASTGGTEAFF
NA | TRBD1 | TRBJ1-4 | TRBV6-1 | TGTGCCAGCAGGGACAGGGGAGCTTGGGAAAAACTGTTTTTT | CASRDRGAWEKLFF
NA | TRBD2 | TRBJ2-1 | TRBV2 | TGTGCCAGCAGTTTAAGCGGGAGGCGCGATGAGCAGTTCTTC | CASSLSGRRDEQFF
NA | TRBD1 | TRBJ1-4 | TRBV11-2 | TGTGCCAGCAGCCCCCGGTGGGGCACAGGGGATAATGAAAAACTGTTTTTT | CASSPRWGTGDNEKLFF
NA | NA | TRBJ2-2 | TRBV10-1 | TGCGCCAGCAGTGAGACTAGCCGAGGTACCGGGGAGCTGTTTTTT | CASSETSRGTGELFF
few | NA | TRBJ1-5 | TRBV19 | TGTGCCAGTAGTACTCGGACAGATTATAGCAATCAGCCCCAGCATTTT | CASSTRTDYSNQPQHF
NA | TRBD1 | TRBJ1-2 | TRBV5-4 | TGTGCCAGCAGCTTTGGGGACAGGCAATTCCATCCTAACTATGGCTACACCTTC | CASSFGDRQFHPNYGYTF
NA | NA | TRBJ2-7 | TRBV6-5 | TGTGCCAGCAGTTACTTGGACAAGGGCCCCTACGAGCAGTACTTC | CASSYLDKGPYEQYF
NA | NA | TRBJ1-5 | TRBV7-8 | TGTGCCAGCAGCTTAGTAATGGGGGGGTATCAGCCCCAGCATTTT | CASSLVMGGYQPQHF
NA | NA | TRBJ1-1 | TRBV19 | TGTGCCAGTAGTAACCTACAGGGTCGGACTGAAGCTTTCTTT | CASSNLQGRTEAFF
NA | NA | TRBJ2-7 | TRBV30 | TGTGCCTGGACTGTGCAGGGGGGCTACGAGCAGTACTTC | CAWTVQGGYEQYF
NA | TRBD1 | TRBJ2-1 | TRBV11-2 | TGTGCCAGCAGCCTCACACAGGGGGCTCACAATGAGCAGTTCTTC | CASSLTQGAHNEQFF
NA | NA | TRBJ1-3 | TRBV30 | TGTGCCTGGAGTAACCACCTCCGGGGTCATGGAAACACCATATATTTT | CAWSNHLRGHGNTIYF
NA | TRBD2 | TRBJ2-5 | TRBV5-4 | TGTGCCAGCAGCTCCCGGACTAGCGGGCAAGAGACCCAGTACTTC | CASSSRTSGQETQYF
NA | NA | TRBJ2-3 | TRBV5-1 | TGCGCCAGCAGCCGAGGGGGTCCCCCAGATACGCAGTATTTT | CASSRGGPPDTQYF
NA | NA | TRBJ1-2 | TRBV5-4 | TGTGCCAGCAGTAACAGGGAAATGGACTATGGCTACACCTTC | CASSNREMDYGYTF
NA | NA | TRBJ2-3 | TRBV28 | TGTGCCAGCAGTTCCGGGGAACGAACAGATACGCAGTATTTT | CASSSGERTDTQYF